The 26 T cell receptor beta chains given below trace back to one sample, sequenced in a study of blood T cells in healthy people across ages. It was with a sample-barcoded 5' primer and a J-beta primer mix that a second PCR of roughly 7 to 12 cycles was run. TCRdb reprocessed the 5' RACE reads with MiXCR, giving one entry per CDR3 protein. The data show about 1 million distinct CDR3 sequences, 45% seen once. The material sequenced was blood. The receptors derive from a woman aged 55-70 years in good health.

This clonotype came up many times. The chain uses TRBV2 and TRBJ2-5; tentative D call: TRBD2 (6 bases). Deletions cut 2 bases from V and 2 bases from J, with 12 bases between. The length of the CDR3 is 15 residues. Germline values: CDR1 SNHLY, CDR2 FYNNEI. This chain's CDR3 is CASSEFLREQETQYF. Written as DNA, the CDR3 is TGTGCCAGCAGTGAATTCTTGCGGGAACAAGAGACCCAGTACTTC.

This clonotype came up a few times. The CDR3 DNA sequence: TGCGCCAGCAGCGCGGGACTATTTGGCAATGAGCAGTTCTTC. Translating gives CASSAGLFGNEQFF. This chain connects TRBV10-1 to TRBJ2-1; TRBD2 matches 7 bases. The CDR3 is 14 residues long. The germline CDR1 and CDR2 sequences are WNHNN and SYGVQD (reference sequence). With V trimmed by 6 bases and J by 6 bases, 8 bases remained unmatched.

The J gene is TRBJ2-7, the V gene TRBV15; TRBD2 agrees at 8 bases. Germline V gene lookup returns CDR1 LNHNV and CDR2 YYDKDF (reference sequence). The CDR3 is 15 residues long. J gave up 7 bases and V 5 bases, and 13 bases lay outside the gene matches. The CDR3 nucleotides read TGTGCCACCAGCCTTGAGCGGGGGAGATACAATGAGCAGTACTTC. This codes for CATSLERGRYNEQYF.

The sample holds many counts of this clonotype. The rearrangement links TRBV5-1 to TRBJ2-7, with TRBD1 matching 10 bases. V gave up 4 bases and J gave up 3 bases; unmatched junction bases: 10. Germline V lookup: CDR1 SGHRS, CDR2 YFSETQ. CDR3 length: 16 residues. The CDR3 region is CASSGDRGPPNYEQYF. The DNA of the CDR3 is TGCGCCAGCAGCGGAGACAGGGGGCCCCCTAACTACGAGCAGTACTTC.

The V gene is TRBV4-1, the J gene TRBJ2-5; D perhaps matches TRBD2 (5 bases). This CDR3 has 15 residues. From germline, CDR1 is MGHRA and CDR2 YSYEKL. The V and J ends lost 0 bases and 2 bases respectively, with 10 bases between them. The CDR3 loop reads CASSQDRSEQETQYF. CDR3 nucleotides: TGCGCCAGCAGCCAAGATCGTAGCGAACAAGAGACCCAGTACTTC.

This clonotype was seen a few times. The chain carries TRBV6-6 and TRBJ2-3, with D maybe TRBD2 (5 bases). Germline loops: CDR1 MNHNY, CDR2 SVGAGI (reference sequence). The length of the CDR3 is 16 residues. Trimming removed 2 bases at V and 6 bases at J, with 18 bases between. CDR3 coding DNA: TGTGCCAGCAGTTACGTGCGTGTGGGAGTAGCGGATACGCAGTATTTT. Amino acids: CASSYVRVGVADTQYF.

The genes are TRBV7-8 and TRBJ2-5; 11 bases are shared with TRBD2. Losses at the gene ends were 3 bases for V and 5 bases for J; bases not matched to a gene: 8. Germline V lookup: CDR1 SGHVS, CDR2 FQNEAQ. This CDR3 contains 16 residues. The CDR3 nucleotides read TGTGCCAGCAGCTTGCAAGGACTAGCGGGCCAGGAGACCCAGTACTTC. Encoded protein: CASSLQGLAGQETQYF.

The chain links TRBV12-3 or TRBV12-4 to TRBJ1-4; 10 nucleotides line up with TRBD1. The junction had 8 bases not matched to a gene; V was cut back by 6 bases and J by 7 bases. The CDR3 loop spans 15 amino acids. The CDR3 loop reads CASSTDRGLIEKLFF. DNA of the CDR3: TGTGCCAGCAGCACCGACAGGGGGCTAATTGAAAAACTGTTTTTT.

This clonotype was found a few times. This chain uses TRBV12-3 or TRBV12-4 with TRBJ2-1; tentatively, D is TRBD1 (5 bases). The V and J ends lost 9 bases and 5 bases respectively, with 11 bases between them. CDR3 length: 12 amino acids. CDR3 DNA sequence: TGTGCCAGTGCCACAGGAGACAATGAGCAGTTCTTC. Protein sequence: CASATGDNEQFF.

This clonotype was detected once. The chain links TRBV27 to TRBJ2-1; 8 bases line up with TRBD2. V trimming: 2 bases; J trimming: 10 bases; junction bases outside the gene matches: 10. This CDR3 spans 15 amino acids. CDR1 and CDR2 from the germline V gene are MNHEY and SMNVEV (reference sequence). The CDR3 DNA sequence: TGTGCCAGCAGTTTACGGCGGGAGGCGTCCTACGAGCAGTTCTTC. Its protein product is CASSLRREASYEQFF.

In its sample, this clonotype was seen a few times. The V call is TRBV29-1, the J call TRBJ1-1, with a possible D match to TRBD1 (6 bases). The V and J ends lost 1 base and 0 bases respectively, with 12 bases between them. The CDR3 is 15 residues long. Germline loops: CDR1 SQVTM, CDR2 ANQGSEA. The CDR3 coding sequence is TGCAGCGTTGAAGGGGGGGCGGGAATGAACACTGAAGCTTTCTTT. Protein: CSVEGGAGMNTEAFF.

This clonotype was recorded at least ten times. The chain is built from TRBV20-1 and TRBJ2-7; 7 bases match TRBD2. Trimming removed 0 bases from V and 5 bases from J; junction bases left unmatched: 7. CDR1 is DFQATT, CDR2 SNEGSKA, per germline (reference sequence). This CDR3 contains 14 residues. The CDR3 protein is CSARDRGGSNEQYF. The CDR3 bases are TGCAGTGCTAGAGATCGAGGCGGGAGTAACGAGCAGTACTTC.

The chain uses TRBV9 and TRBJ2-1; 8 positions agree with TRBD1. Germline assignment: CDR1 SGDLS and CDR2 YYNGEE. Trimming took 4 bases from V and 9 from J; bases not matched to a gene: 9. The CDR3 has 14 amino acids. In nucleotides, the CDR3 is TGTGCCAGCAGCCTCAGACAGGGGTGGAGTGAGCAGTTCTTC. Translated: CASSLRQGWSEQFF.

This chain links TRBV3-1 with TRBJ2-7, with D unclear. Trimming left V 4 bases short and J 7 bases short, with 17 bases between. The CDR3 totals 14 residues. Per germline, CDR1 LGHDT and CDR2 YNNKEL (reference sequence). The CDR3 loop is CASSRAGRYNEQYF. As DNA, the CDR3 is TGTGCCAGCAGCCGCGCCGGCAGATACAATGAGCAGTACTTC.

This clonotype has more than one count but fewer than ten. The chain links TRBV4-2 to TRBJ2-3; TRBD2 might be the D (5 bases). Germline V gives CDR1 LGHNA, CDR2 YNFKEQ. The length of the CDR3 is 14 residues. Trimming took 1 base from V and 4 from J, leaving 9 bases between them. As DNA, the CDR3 is TGTGCCAGCAGCCAAGTTCTAGCCGCAGATACGCAGTATTTT. Its protein product is CASSQVLAADTQYF.

The rearrangement links TRBV12-3 or TRBV12-4 to TRBJ2-2, with TRBD2 identical over 10 bases. V was clipped by 6 bases and J by 4 bases; unmatched bases: 5. CDR3 length equals 15 residues. CDR3 sequence (DNA): TGTGCCAGCAGCTTGAAGCGGGAGGGCACCGGGGAGCTGTTTTTT. This gives the protein CASSLKREGTGELFF.

The J gene is TRBJ2-3, the V gene TRBV7-6; 7 bases align to TRBD1. V lost 7 bases to trimming and J lost 0 bases; unmatched junction nucleotides: 7. This CDR3 contains 15 residues. CDR1 is SGHVS, CDR2 FNYEAQ, per germline. The CDR3 region is CASTRLTGSTDTQYF. CDR3 nucleotide sequence: TGTGCCAGCACCAGGTTGACAGGGAGCACAGATACGCAGTATTTT.

This clonotype has only a few counts. The chain carries TRBV11-2 and TRBJ2-5; D assignment may be TRBD1 or TRBD2 (6 bases each). CDR3 length: 17 amino acids. V was shortened by 7 bases and J by 5 bases, with 26 bases between the two germline ends. The V gene's germline CDR1 is SGHAT and CDR2 FQNNGV. CDR3 in DNA: TGTGCCAGCACCCAAAACCCGTCGAGCCGGAGGGGGGAGACCCAGTACTTC. This sequence encodes CASTQNPSSRRGETQYF.

V gene TRBV25-1 combines with J gene TRBJ1-2; no definite D call. Germline V CDR1 and CDR2: MGHDK, SYGVNS. The length of the CDR3 is 16 residues. V was trimmed by 6 bases and J by 3 bases, leaving 20 bases between them. The CDR3 DNA reads as TGTGCCAGCAGCAGTGAAGGAATTATGGGCTACTATGGCTACACCTTC. Residues: CASSSEGIMGYYGYTF.

This chain connects TRBV7-2 to TRBJ1-2; the match to TRBD1 covers 7 bases. J gave up 4 bases and V 2 bases, and 13 bases lay outside the gene matches. Per the germline V gene, CDR1 is SGHTA and CDR2 is FQGNSA. This CDR3 comprises 17 residues. DNA for the CDR3: TGTGCCAGCAGCTTACGAGGGGGGCCGACAGGGAGCTATGGCTACACCTTC. This codes for CASSLRGGPTGSYGYTF.

This chain joins TRBV12-5 and TRBJ1-2; perhaps TRBD1 as D (5 bases). Looked up from germline, CDR1 is LGHNT and CDR2 is FRNRAP. The ends were cut back, 1 base at V and 6 bases at J, with 12 bases in the middle. This CDR3 region has 14 residues. The CDR3 is CASGLGRVVDGYTF. Here the CDR3 DNA reads TGTGCTAGTGGTTTGGGCAGGGTTGTAGATGGCTACACCTTC.

The chain employs TRBV27 and TRBJ2-7; TRBD2 matches at 13 bases. This CDR3 is 14 amino acids long. Per germline, CDR1 MNHEY and CDR2 SMNVEV (reference sequence). V was pared by 7 bases and J by 5 bases, with 5 bases of the junction left unmatched. The CDR3 region is CASNGLAGANEQYF. The CDR3 DNA sequence: TGTGCCAGCAACGGACTAGCGGGAGCTAACGAGCAGTACTTC.

CDR3 region: CASSYDYNSYNEQFF. CDR3 coding DNA: TGTGCCAGCAGTTACGACTATAACTCCTACAATGAGCAGTTCTTC. The chain is built from TRBV6-6 and TRBJ2-1; possible D gene TRBD2, 5 bases. The V end was cut by 2 bases, the J end by 0 bases, with 8 bases between. This CDR3 comprises 15 residues. Germline lookup yields CDR1 MNHNY and CDR2 SVGAGI (reference sequence).

This clonotype was seen only once. The junction shows a germline mismatch at one end, possibly a read error. The J gene is TRBJ1-2, the V gene TRBV7-8, with unresolved D. Per germline, CDR1 SGHVS and CDR2 FQNEAQ. CDR3 length: 16 amino acids. CDR3 residues: CASSQRHGLANYDYTF. The CDR3, as DNA: TGTGCCAGCAGCCAGCGGCACGGATTAGCTAACTATGACTACACCTTC.

V gene TRBV12-3 or TRBV12-4 combines with J gene TRBJ1-5; D is unclear. Trimming pared 2 bases from V and 4 bases from J, leaving 9 bases between. The CDR3 has 14 residues. CDR3 sequence reads: CASSLTHLNQPQHF. The CDR3 region has the DNA TGTGCCAGCAGTTTAACACACCTTAATCAGCCCCAGCATTTT.

The chain combines TRBV6-2 or TRBV6-3 with TRBJ2-5; a possible D gene is TRBD2 (5 bases). In germline, CDR1 is MNHEY, CDR2 SVGEGT. V lost 0 bases and J 7 bases, leaving 6 bases between the germline ends. The length of the CDR3 is 12 residues. CDR3 DNA: TGTGCCAGCAGTTACTCGAGGGTGACCCAGTACTTC. It is translated as CASSYSRVTQYF.